The 24 T cell receptor beta chains presented below share a single source sample, sequenced in a study of blood T cells in healthy people across ages. Then a second PCR, running roughly 6 to 11 cycles, was carried out with a sample-barcoded 5' primer and a J-beta primer mix. TCRdb reprocessed the 5' RACE reads with MiXCR, giving one entry per CDR3 protein. The sample lists some 890,000 distinct CDR3 sequences; approximately 32% were seen once. These same records also appear under a second study, on T cells of mothers and their children.

Sequencing was carried out using blood. These receptors were collected from a woman between 35 and 50 years old in good health.

The table lists this clonotype with many counts. J is TRBJ2-7 and V is TRBV3-1, with TRBD1 matching over 8 bases. Germline-derived CDR1 and CDR2 are LGHDT and YNNKEL (reference sequence). V shed 0 bases and J 7 bases; nucleotides not matched to a gene: 5. The CDR3 has 14 amino acids. Written as DNA, the CDR3 is TGTGCCAGCAGCCAAGACCAGGGGGCGGTTGAGCAGTACTTC. Residues: CASSQDQGAVEQYF.

The genes are TRBV20-1 and TRBJ2-4; D is unresolved. The CDR3 length is 13 residues. V was pared by 3 bases and J by 15 bases, with 21 bases between. Germline CDR1 is DFQATT and CDR2 is SNEGSKA (reference sequence). CDR3: CSARWPASYERYF. The CDR3 DNA sequence: TGCAGTGCTAGGTGGCCTGCGTCCTACGAGCGGTACTTC.

This clonotype was recorded at least ten times. The rearrangement joins TRBV6-5 to TRBJ2-2; D could derive from TRBD1 or TRBD2 (5 bases each). V lost 5 bases and J 3 bases, leaving 10 bases between the germline ends. Looked up from germline, CDR1 is MNHEY and CDR2 is SVGAGI. CDR3 size: 14 residues. CDR3 in amino acids: CASSGASYTGELFF. CDR3 sequence (DNA): TGTGCCAGCAGTGGGGCTAGCTACACCGGGGAGCTGTTTTTT.

The chain carries TRBV9 and TRBJ2-1; weak D call: TRBD2 (7 bases). Trimming left V 0 bases short and J 9 bases short, with 10 bases between. From germline, CDR1 is SGDLS and CDR2 YYNGEE. This CDR3 region has 13 residues. The CDR3 nucleotides are TGTGCCAGCAGCGTAGGGGGGGGCGGTGAGCAGTTCTTC. It encodes CASSVGGGGEQFF.

Details on this clonotype: A much larger clone differs from this one at a single base, so this may be a read error. The conserved phenylalanine or tryptophan normally closing the CDR3 is absent here, so this likely arose from a read error. The chain recombines TRBV20-1 with TRBJ2-4, with 8 positions matching TRBD1. Losses at the gene ends were 0 bases for V and 0 bases for J; bases not matched to a gene: 7. Germline CDR1 is DFQATT and CDR2 is SNEGSKA (reference sequence). This CDR3 is 17 amino acids long. This CDR3 is CSARDRDRPLAKNIQYC. In nucleotides, the CDR3 is TGCAGTGCTAGAGATCGGGACAGGCCTCTAGCCAAAAACATTCAGTACTGC.

This clonotype showed up just a few times. The chain joins TRBV5-1 to TRBJ1-1, with TRBD1 as a possible D gene (5 bases). The V gene's germline CDR1 is SGHRS and CDR2 YFSETQ. V lost 3 bases and J lost 1, with 22 bases in between. The CDR3 has 18 residues. CDR3 DNA: TGCGCCAGCAGCTATACGCCGGGACGTTGGGCTGAGAACACTGAAGCTTTCTTT. This translates into CASSYTPGRWAENTEAFF.

This clonotype turned up a few times. V gene TRBV11-2 combines with J gene TRBJ1-1; possible D gene TRBD1, 5 bases. Germline V gives CDR1 SGHAT, CDR2 FQNNGV. Trimming removed 5 bases from V and 4 bases from J, with 23 bases in between. CDR3 length equals 17 residues. The CDR3: CASSRRPTKGSTTEAFF. In DNA form, the CDR3 reads TGTGCCAGCAGCCGCCGGCCGACGAAGGGGTCGACCACTGAAGCTTTCTTT.

The chain joins TRBV6-1 to TRBJ1-5; 8 nucleotides match TRBD1. The CDR3 spans 14 residues. CDR1 is MNHNS and CDR2 is SASEGT in the germline V gene. V shed 6 bases, J shed 4 bases, and the junction held 5 bases outside the gene matches. CDR3 in amino acids: CASRTGAVNQPQHF. The CDR3 DNA follows: TGTGCCAGCAGGACAGGGGCCGTTAATCAGCCCCAGCATTTT.

This clonotype was found a few times. The chain uses TRBV13 and TRBJ1-2; 7 bases fit TRBD1. With 5 bases clipped from V and 7 bases from J, the junction kept 13 bases outside the gene matches. This CDR3 spans 15 amino acids. Germline assignment: CDR1 PRHDT and CDR2 FYEKMQ (reference sequence). CDR3 amino acids: CASSIRQGTMAGYTF. Here the CDR3 DNA reads TGTGCCAGCAGCATCCGACAGGGAACTATGGCTGGCTACACCTTC.

The chain couples TRBV6-2 or TRBV6-3 to TRBJ2-7, with D tentatively TRBD1 (5 bases). The V end was cut by 0 bases, the J end by 0 bases, with 15 bases between. The CDR3 sequence is 17 residues long. In germline, CDR1 is MNHEY, CDR2 SVGEGT. The CDR3 here is CASSYSAGPALSYEQYF. The DNA of the CDR3 is TGTGCCAGCAGTTACTCGGCAGGGCCGGCCCTCTCCTACGAGCAGTACTTC.

This clonotype was found a few times. J is TRBJ2-3 and V is TRBV27; a weak D match, TRBD2 (7 bases). Trimming removed 6 bases from V and 0 bases from J, with 10 bases in between. Germline V gene lookup returns CDR1 MNHEY and CDR2 SMNVEV (reference sequence). The CDR3 extends over 14 amino acids. CDR3 bases: TGTGCCAGCAGGGGGGGGGCGAGCACAGATACGCAGTATTTT. Amino acids: CASRGGASTDTQYF.

This clonotype has at least ten counts. The rearrangement links TRBV18 to TRBJ1-5; 7 bases agree with TRBD1. From germline, CDR1 is KGHSH and CDR2 LQKENI. V shed 2 bases, J shed 4 bases, and the junction held 5 bases outside the gene matches. CDR3 size: 15 residues. The CDR3 is CASSPTKDRNQPQHF. CDR3 coding DNA: TGTGCCAGCTCACCAACGAAGGACAGGAATCAGCCCCAGCATTTT. The complete variable domain, with remaining parts taken from reference TRBV18 and TRBJ1-5, reads NAGVMQNPRHLVRRRGQEARLRCSPMKGHSHVYWYRQLPEEGLKFMVYLQKENIIDESGMPKERFSAEFPKEGPSILRIQQVVRGDSAAYFCASSPTKDRNQPQHFGDGTRLSIL.

This clonotype was detected many times. The chain combines TRBV29-1 with TRBJ2-7, with a possible D match to TRBD2 (6 bases). Per the germline V gene, CDR1 is SQVTM and CDR2 is ANQGSEA. This CDR3 has 14 amino acids. Trimming took 0 bases from V and 5 from J, leaving 14 bases between them. As DNA, the CDR3 is TGCAGCGTTGAAGATCTCGACGGGGGAAACGAGCAGTACTTC. Amino acid sequence: CSVEDLDGGNEQYF.

This clonotype was recorded at least ten times. This rearrangement joins TRBV18 to TRBJ2-1; TRBD1 is a possible D gene (5 bases). CDR3 length: 14 residues. Looked up from germline, CDR1 is KGHSH and CDR2 is LQKENI. The V and J ends lost 6 bases and 1 base respectively, with 10 bases between them. The CDR3 region has the DNA TGTGCCAGCTCCCCCGACAGTTCCTACAATGAGCAGTTCTTC. It yields the protein CASSPDSSYNEQFF.

Of note for this clonotype: One end of the junction varies from germline; a read error may be responsible. The chain uses TRBV7-2 and TRBJ1-6; 9 bases agree with TRBD1. Germline V gives CDR1 SGHTA, CDR2 FQGNSA. The CDR3 length is 15 residues. The chain's CDR3 is CAGSLGDRENSPRHF. In nucleotides, the CDR3 is TGTGCCGGCAGCTTAGGGGACAGGGAGAATTCACCCCGCCACTTT.

V gene TRBV28 combines with J gene TRBJ2-7, with 8 bases aligning to TRBD1. This CDR3 spans 14 amino acids. V shed 6 bases, J shed 6 bases, and the junction held 10 bases outside the gene matches. Germline CDR1 MDHEN, CDR2 SYDVKM. Here the CDR3 reads CASRVQGDPSEQYF. As DNA, the CDR3 is TGTGCCAGCAGGGTACAGGGGGACCCCTCCGAGCAGTACTTC.

This clonotype was counted between two and nine times. The genes are TRBV6-2 or TRBV6-3 and TRBJ2-1, with TRBD2 matching over 7 bases. The V and J ends lost 6 bases and 7 bases, in that order; junction bases with no gene match: 12. The CDR3 contains 15 residues. The germline CDR1 and CDR2 sequences are MNHEY and SVGEGT. CDR3 sequence (DNA): TGTGCCAGCAGCTTAGGGACTATAGCAGGGAATGAGCAGTTCTTC. Translation: CASSLGTIAGNEQFF.

The chain employs TRBV6-6 and TRBJ1-5; tentatively, D is TRBD1 (5 bases). V lost 0 bases and J 8 bases, leaving 8 bases between the germline ends. CDR1 MNHNY and CDR2 SVGAGI come from the germline V gene (reference sequence). This CDR3 region has 13 residues. CDR3 sequence reads: CASSYSPGEPQHF. In DNA form, the CDR3 reads TGTGCCAGCAGTTACTCCCCGGGGGAGCCCCAGCATTTT.

This sequence joins TRBV12-3 or TRBV12-4 and TRBJ2-5; TRBD2 agrees at 13 bases. The J segment lost 5 bases and the V segment lost 6 bases, leaving 6 bases of the junction unmatched. This CDR3 is built from 15 residues. The CDR3 protein is CASRKLAGGPETQYF. CDR3 nucleotide sequence: TGTGCCAGCAGGAAACTAGCGGGGGGGCCGGAGACCCAGTACTTC.

The sample holds a few counts of this clonotype. The V call is TRBV5-1, the J call TRBJ2-5; TRBD2 matches at 7 bases. The CDR3 runs to 14 residues. V lost 3 bases, J lost 6 bases, and 8 bases stayed unmatched. Looked up from germline, CDR1 is SGHRS and CDR2 is YFSETQ. The CDR3 coding sequence is TGCGCCAGCAGCTCGGATGTGGGAGGGAAGACCCAGTACTTC. It yields the protein CASSSDVGGKTQYF.

This chain connects TRBV29-1 to TRBJ1-4; tentatively, D is TRBD1 (6 bases). Trimming removed 0 bases from V and 7 bases from J, with 18 bases in between. Germline V gives CDR1 SQVTM, CDR2 ANQGSEA. The CDR3 length is 16 residues. The CDR3 spells CSVEDLYEGGSEKLFF. The CDR3 DNA reads TGCAGCGTTGAAGATCTTTATGAGGGGGGAAGTGAAAAACTGTTTTTT.

A note on this clonotype: Its ends do not fully match the called genes, so a read error is possible. CDR3 residues: CVSSNGGGAVTETQYF. CDR3 coding DNA: TGTGTCAGCAGTAACGGCGGGGGGGCGGTTACAGAGACCCAGTACTTC. The J gene is TRBJ2-5, the V gene TRBV7-6, with TRBD2 matching 9 bases. Germline-derived CDR1 and CDR2 are SGHVS and FNYEAQ. The CDR3 sequence is 16 residues long.

Only a few counts were recorded for this clonotype. The gene calls are TRBV4-1 and TRBJ1-2; 7 bases agree with TRBD1. Germline CDR1 reads MGHRA; CDR2 reads YSYEKL. The J segment lost 2 bases and the V segment lost 1 base, leaving 16 bases of the junction unmatched. The CDR3 length is 19 residues. CDR3 loop: CASSQGRMSGGKGNYGYTF. CDR3 nucleotide sequence: TGCGCCAGCAGCCAAGGTCGGATGTCAGGGGGGAAGGGGAACTATGGCTACACCTTC.

The V and J genes are TRBV20-1 and TRBJ1-4; D is perhaps TRBD1 (6 bases). Germline CDR1 is DFQATT and CDR2 is SNEGSKA (reference sequence). The CDR3 extends over 14 amino acids. The germline V and J ends were trimmed by 0 bases and 8 bases, with 13 bases remaining between them. The CDR3 region has the DNA TGCAGTGCTAGAGATCCCAGGGGTGGAGAAAAACTGTTTTTT. Translating it yields CSARDPRGGEKLFF.